This TCR beta chain emerged from a study of graft-versus-host responses after intestinal transplantation. Study as a whole: Multivisceral, liver-intestinal, or isolated intestinal grafts were transplanted into recipients. Study-wide results and limits: Elevated graft-versus-host to host-versus-graft clonal ratios in allografts were recorded for patients with graft-donor T cell macrochimerism. The authors found GvH clones in recipient marrow, some appearing first in ileum or blood.

The method was immunoSEQ multiplex PCR; TCRdb's version includes in-frame clones alone and lacks a portion of them. The sample shows roughly 100,000 clones, roughly 87% of them seen only once. The V gene lost 3 bases and the J gene lost 8 bases, with 22 bases spanning the gap. The CDR3 loop spans 16 amino acids. In germline, CDR1 is MNHEY, CDR2 SMNVEV (reference sequence). A note on this clone: The antigen remains undetermined.

The receptor was derived from a human donor who received an intestinal transplant. This chain uses TRBV27 with TRBJ1-2; D possibly corresponds to TRBD1 (5 bases). The starting material was unstimulated CD4+ T cells sorted from spleen or lymph node cells, obtained before intestinal transplant. CDR3 protein: CASSLGTPGRRGGYTF. The CDR3 region has the DNA TGTGCCAGCAGTTTGGGGACCCCGGGCAGACGTGGCGGCTACACCTTC.